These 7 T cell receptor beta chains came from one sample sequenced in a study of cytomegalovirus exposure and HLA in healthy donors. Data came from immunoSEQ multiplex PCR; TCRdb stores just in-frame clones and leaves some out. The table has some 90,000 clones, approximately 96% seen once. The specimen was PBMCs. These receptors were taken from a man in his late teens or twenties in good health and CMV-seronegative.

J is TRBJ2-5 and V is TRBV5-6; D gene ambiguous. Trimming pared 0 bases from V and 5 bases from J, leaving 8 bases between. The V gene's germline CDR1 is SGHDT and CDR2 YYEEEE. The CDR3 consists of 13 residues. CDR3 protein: CASSLETVETQYF. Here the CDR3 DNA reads TGTGCCAGCAGCTTGGAAACAGTTGAGACCCAGTACTTC.

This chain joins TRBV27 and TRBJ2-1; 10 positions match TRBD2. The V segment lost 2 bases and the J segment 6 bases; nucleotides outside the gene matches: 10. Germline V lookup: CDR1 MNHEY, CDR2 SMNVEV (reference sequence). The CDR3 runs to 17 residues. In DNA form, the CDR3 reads TGTGCCAGCAGTTTAGGCAGTGGGGCTAGCGGGAGCAATGAGCAGTTCTTC. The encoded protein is CASSLGSGASGSNEQFF.

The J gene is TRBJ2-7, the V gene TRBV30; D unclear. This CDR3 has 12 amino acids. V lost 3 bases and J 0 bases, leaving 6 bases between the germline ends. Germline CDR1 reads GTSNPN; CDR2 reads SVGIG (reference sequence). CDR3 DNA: TGTGCCTGGAGCCCTAGCTCCTACGAGCAGTACGTC. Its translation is CAWSPSSYEQYV.

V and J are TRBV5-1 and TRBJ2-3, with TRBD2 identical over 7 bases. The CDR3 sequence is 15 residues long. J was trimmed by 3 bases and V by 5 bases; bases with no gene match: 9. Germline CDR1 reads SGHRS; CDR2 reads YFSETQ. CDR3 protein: CASRQSGVLTDTQYF. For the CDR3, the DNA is TGCGCCAGCAGGCAAAGCGGGGTTCTGACAGATACGCAGTATTTT.

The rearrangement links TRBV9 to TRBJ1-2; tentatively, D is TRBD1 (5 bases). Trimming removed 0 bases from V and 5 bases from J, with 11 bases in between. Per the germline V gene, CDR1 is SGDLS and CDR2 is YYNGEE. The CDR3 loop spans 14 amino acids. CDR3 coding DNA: TGTGCCAGCAGCGTAGATAAGGGGCTTTATGGCTACACCTTC. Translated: CASSVDKGLYGYTF. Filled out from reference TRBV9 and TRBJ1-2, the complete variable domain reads DSGVTQTPKHLITATGQRVTLRCSPRSGDLSVYWYQQSLDQGLQFLIQYYNGEERAKGNILERFSAQQFPDLHSELNLSSLELGDSALYFCASSVDKGLYGYTFGSGTRLTVV.

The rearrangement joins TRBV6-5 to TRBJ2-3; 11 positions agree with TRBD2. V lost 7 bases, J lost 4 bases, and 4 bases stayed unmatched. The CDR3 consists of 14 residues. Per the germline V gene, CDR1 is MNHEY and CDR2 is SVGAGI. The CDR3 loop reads CASTSGRTADTQYF. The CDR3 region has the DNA TGTGCCAGCACTAGCGGGAGGACGGCAGATACGCAGTATTTT.

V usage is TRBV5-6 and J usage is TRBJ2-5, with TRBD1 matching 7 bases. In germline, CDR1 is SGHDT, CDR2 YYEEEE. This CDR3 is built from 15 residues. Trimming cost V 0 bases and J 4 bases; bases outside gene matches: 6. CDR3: CASSLGQGLRETQYF. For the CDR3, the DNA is TGTGCCAGCAGCTTGGGACAGGGCTTGCGAGAGACCCAGTACTTC.